Detailed here is one T cell receptor beta chain. TCRdb's copy holds only in-frame clones and misses some; the assay was immunoSEQ multiplex PCR. Here the sample spans roughly 62,000 clones, less than 95% being singletons. Treatment specified: preoperative locoregional IRX-2 cytokine immunotherapy. This phase Ib study tested locoregional IRX-2 cytokine immunotherapy given before surgery. This sample is part of a study of preoperative IRX-2 immunotherapy in early breast cancer. The specimen was taken from a patient treated with IRX-2 immunotherapy. The receptor was isolated from a human donor with breast cancer.

This CDR3 is CASSSRHAGEQYF. CDR3 in DNA: TGTGCCAGCAGCTCCCGACACGCCGGAGAGCAGTACTTC. The V call is TRBV7-3, the J call TRBJ2-7; D unresolved. The CDR3 contains 13 residues. Trimming took 4 bases from V and 7 from J, leaving 14 bases between them. Germline CDR1 is SGHTA and CDR2 is FQGTGA.